This passage covers 14 T cell receptor beta chains from one sample sequenced in a study of Graves' ophthalmopathy and Graves' hyperthyroidism. Using RNA transcripts, the TCR beta CDR3 regions were amplified. First-round RT-PCR relied on HTBI primers, and a second-round multiplex PCR came next. TCRdb re-called the multiplex PCR reads with MiXCR, one entry per CDR3 protein. This table holds around 1.1 million distinct CDR3 sequences, 35% to 40% found once. Sequencing was carried out using peripheral blood or thyroid tissue (not recorded which). These TCRs come from an adult man with Graves' hyperthyroidism.

The DNA for the CDR3 is TGTGCCAGCAGCCACGCCGGGACGGGGGCTTTCTTT. It codes for CASSHAGTGAFF. The chain carries TRBV7-2 and TRBJ1-1, with D tentatively TRBD1 (5 bases). Between the trimmed V and J ends, which lost 5 bases and 11 bases, there was a span of 15 bases. Germline values: CDR1 SGHTA, CDR2 FQGNSA. The CDR3 has 12 amino acids.

This clonotype was observed a handful of times. The rearrangement links TRBV10-3 to TRBJ1-4; perhaps TRBD1 as D (6 bases). V lost 10 bases and J lost 8, with 23 bases in between. Germline CDR1 ENHRY, CDR2 SYGVKD. The CDR3 consists of 15 residues. The CDR3 loop is CASSSLRGVEEKLFF. DNA of the CDR3: TGTGCCAGCAGCTCGCTGAGGGGGGTGGAAGAAAAACTGTTTTTT.

This clonotype was counted between two and nine times. The V and J genes are TRBV15 and TRBJ1-5; weak D call: TRBD1 (5 bases). Trimming cost V 0 bases and J 5 bases, with 11 bases left between them. The CDR3 loop spans 15 amino acids. Germline loops: CDR1 LNHNV, CDR2 YYDKDF (reference sequence). This CDR3 reads CATSRDQAGYQPQHF. CDR3 DNA sequence: TGTGCCACCAGCAGAGATCAGGCAGGGTATCAGCCCCAGCATTTT.

This clonotype showed up just a few times. The chain combines TRBV12-3 or TRBV12-4 with TRBJ2-2; no definite D call. This CDR3 has 13 residues. V dropped 2 bases and J dropped 4 bases, with 5 bases sitting between them. CDR3 loop: CASSLPPTGELFF. The CDR3 DNA follows: TGTGCCAGCAGTTTACCCCCCACCGGGGAGCTGTTTTTT.

This chain links TRBV12-3 or TRBV12-4 with TRBJ2-7, with D unclear. V lost 0 bases, J lost 2 bases, and 23 bases lay in between. This CDR3 is built from 19 residues. CDR3 amino acids: CASSLALGKPGQKTYEQYF. DNA of the CDR3: TGTGCCAGCAGTTTAGCCTTGGGTAAGCCGGGCCAAAAGACCTACGAGCAGTACTTC.

The chain employs TRBV11-2 and TRBJ1-4, with a weak D call TRBD1 (5 bases). This CDR3 has 15 amino acids. V lost 6 bases, J lost 3 bases, and 14 bases lay in between. Germline-derived CDR1 and CDR2 are SGHAT and FQNNGV. CDR3 sequence (DNA): TGTGCCAGCAGTCCAACAGACAGCTCTAATGAAAAACTGTTTTTT. Amino acids: CASSPTDSSNEKLFF.

The gene calls are TRBV20-1 and TRBJ1-2, with a tentative D call TRBD1 (5 bases). Germline V gene data show CDR1 as DFQATT and CDR2 as SNEGSKA (reference sequence). The CDR3 spans 18 residues. V was pared by 3 bases and J by 0 bases, with 23 bases between. The DNA of the CDR3 is TGCAGTGCTAGCCTATTGGCCCCAGGGACGGCGACTAACTATGGCTACACCTTC. Its protein is CSASLLAPGTATNYGYTF.

This clonotype appeared a single time. The gene calls are TRBV7-3 and TRBJ2-5; 8 bases fit TRBD2. J gave up 2 bases and V 6 bases, and 8 bases lay outside the gene matches. The CDR3 extends over 15 amino acids. Germline CDR1 reads SGHTA; CDR2 reads FQGTGA. The CDR3 reads CASRHDGLAQETQYF. CDR3 bases: TGTGCCAGCAGACACGACGGACTAGCACAAGAGACCCAGTACTTC.

Only a few counts were recorded for this clonotype. This rearrangement joins TRBV11-3 to TRBJ2-2, with D perhaps matching TRBD1 (6 bases). V was shortened by 0 bases and J by 6 bases, with 8 bases between the two germline ends. The CDR3 loop spans 14 amino acids. The germline CDR1 and CDR2 sequences are SGHNT and YENEEA. The CDR3 DNA is TGTGCCAGCAGCTTAGAGGGGGCCGCCGGGGAGCTGTTTTTT. Its protein product is CASSLEGAAGELFF.

This clonotype came up many times. The chain carries TRBV20-1 and TRBJ1-6; D is undetermined. The CDR3 loop spans 13 amino acids. V lost 3 bases and J lost 5, with 8 bases in between. Germline CDR1 DFQATT, CDR2 SNEGSKA (reference sequence). CDR3 loop: CSASNTHNSPLHF. For the CDR3, the DNA is TGCAGTGCTAGTAATACTCATAATTCACCCCTCCACTTT.

This sequence joins TRBV7-9 and TRBJ2-7, with a possible D match to TRBD1 (5 bases). The germline V gene encodes CDR1 SEHNR and CDR2 FQNEAQ (reference sequence). The V end lost 3 bases, the J end lost 0 bases, and 15 bases lay between the germline ends. The CDR3 is 16 residues long. The CDR3 is CASSFHRSSSSYEQYF. The CDR3 bases are TGTGCCAGCAGCTTCCACAGGAGCTCCTCCTCCTACGAGCAGTACTTC.

The V and J genes are TRBV10-1 and TRBJ2-1; maybe TRBD1 (6 bases). V gave up 2 bases and J gave up 15 bases, with 17 bases separating them. Germline lookup yields CDR1 WNHNN and CDR2 SYGVQD (reference sequence). This CDR3 is 13 amino acids long. CDR3 loop: CASSERWDKEAFF. DNA for the CDR3: TGCGCCAGCAGTGAGCGTTGGGACAAGGAGGCGTTCTTC.

This clonotype has ten or more counts. V and J are TRBV29-1 and TRBJ2-5, with 9 bases matching TRBD2. The V gene's germline CDR1 is SQVTM and CDR2 ANQGSEA. V dropped 3 bases and J dropped 5; count of bases not matched to a gene: 10. The CDR3 is 15 amino acids. CDR3 sequence (DNA): TGCAGCGTTGAGGTAGCGGGAGCAGTCGTGGAGACCCAGTACTTC. Protein: CSVEVAGAVVETQYF.

This clonotype has a handful of counts. The chain has TRBV6-5 and TRBJ2-7; TRBD1 is a possible D gene (5 bases). CDR3 length: 15 amino acids. Germline V lookup: CDR1 MNHEY, CDR2 SVGAGI. V dropped 0 bases and J dropped 6 bases, with 15 bases sitting between them. CDR3 region: CASSYSASGSGEQYF. The CDR3, as DNA: TGTGCCAGCAGTTACTCGGCATCAGGGTCGGGCGAGCAGTACTTC.